This T cell receptor (beta chain) was identified in a study of cytomegalovirus exposure and HLA in healthy donors. Findings of the study overall: Researchers had no immune exposure information except CMV serostatus available. What a later analysis reportedly showed was that an Asian-associated ancestry cluster had fewer N-insertions than the approximately 700-donor mean. A later analysis linked around 17,000 TCR beta sequences to HLA alleles at 0.05 false discovery rate.

Regarding this clone: Its antigen is still unknown.

When sampled, the donors appeared nominally healthy, though they likely had unrecorded immune exposures. PCR was performed using 60 Vbeta and 13 Jbeta primers. Sequenced by immunoSEQ multiplex PCR; TCRdb stores in-frame clones only, minus some. The table includes about 94,000 clones, roughly 73% detected once. This clonotype was obtained from a woman aged 40 to 50 in good health and CMV-seronegative. The specimen was PBMCs.

The CDR3 reads CASSPDRGLTPLHF. CDR3 DNA sequence: TGTGCCAGCAGCCCGGACAGGGGGCTAACACCCCTCCACTTT. The V call is TRBV7-9, the J call TRBJ1-6; 11 bases line up with TRBD1. The CDR3 length is 14 residues. CDR1 is SEHNR, CDR2 FQNEAQ, per germline (reference sequence). J was trimmed by 11 bases and V by 5 bases; bases with no gene match: 5.